This note documents a single T cell receptor beta chain sequence. The sample comes from a study of CD4+ T cells in melanoma. Trimming removed 3 bases at V and 3 bases at J, with 8 bases between. The CDR3 runs 13 residues. Germline CDR1 and CDR2: SGHDN and FVKESK. Data came from immunoSEQ multiplex PCR; TCRdb stores just in-frame clones and leaves some out. Of roughly 54,000 clones in the sample, 85% to 90% were seen once. The receptor was derived from a human donor with melanoma. The rearrangement links TRBV14 to TRBJ1-1, with D possibly being TRBD1 (5 bases). The sequencing sample was made of peripheral blood. The CDR3 is CASSQGRDTEAFF. The CDR3 nucleotides are TGTGCCAGCAGCCAGGGACGGGACACTGAAGCTTTCTTT.